Sequencing of this TCR beta chain was carried out in a study of blood T cell repertoires in COVID-19. Study-wide context: The United States, Italy and Spain supplied acute and convalescent COVID-19 samples. T cells, B-cell-depleted T cells, or PBMCs provided the cDNA or gDNA that served as material.

Authors' data handling: Amplification of reference gene primers was used by the study to estimate nucleated cell counts. Repertoires were generated with immunoSEQ multiplex PCR, while TCRdb's copy carries only in-frame clones and drops some. V, J and clone size derive from that table, while D and trimming were established from the DNA sequence. The sample records under 200,000 clones, around four fifths being singletons. This CDR3 region has 14 residues. Trimming cost V 2 bases and J 5 bases; bases outside gene matches: 2. Germline CDR1 is MGHDK and CDR2 is SYGVNS. This TCR came from a woman of 80 years or more with active or convalescent COVID-19. Source material: peripheral blood. The J gene is TRBJ2-5, the V gene TRBV25-1; the match to TRBD1 covers 10 bases. CDR3 coding DNA: TGTGCCAGCAGTGAACCGGGACAGGGGGAGACCCAGTACTTC. Amino acids: CASSEPGQGETQYF.